The present TCR beta chain was sequenced within a study of T-cell memory formation after mild COVID-19. Turning to the study itself: TCR clusters largely stayed donor specific.

Trimming took 6 bases from V and 5 from J, leaving 17 bases between them. The CDR3 is made up of 15 amino acids. Germline loops: CDR1 MNHEY, CDR2 SMNVEV (reference sequence). Each CDR3 protein gets one entry after TCRdb re-called the 5' RACE reads with MiXCR. The sample includes about 200,000 distinct CDR3 sequences, over 9.5% of them seen just once. This clonotype was detected only a few times. Its matching antigen is unknown. Study conclusions and caveats: Second-wave clones that peaked on day 37 lacked confirmed SARS-CoV-2 specificity. Pre-infection memory harbored some responding clones, suggesting cross-reactive memory joined.

The chain carries TRBV27 and TRBJ2-1; TRBD2 is a possible D gene (5 bases). Sequencing was performed on PBMCs or a T cell subset sorted from them (not recorded which). This TCR came from a man between 18 and 35 years old who had mild COVID-19 (a few samples of this study predate the infection). Cell type and time point are not known. The CDR3: CASRHTRDPNNEQFF. The CDR3 region has the DNA TGTGCCAGCAGGCATACCCGGGATCCCAACAATGAGCAGTTCTTC.